This record looks at one T cell receptor beta chain sequence and its context. Its antigen is currently unknown. The CDR3 is 15 residues long. The V and J ends lost 7 bases and 1 base, in that order; junction bases with no gene match: 9. Germline V gives CDR1 SEHNR, CDR2 FQNEAQ (reference sequence). TCRdb called the RT-PCR reads again in MiXCR, with one record for every CDR3 protein. Of about 480,000 distinct CDR3 sequences detected, about 25% appear once; the ten largest clones hold around 2%. The data were obtained in a study of response to subunit inactivated influenza vaccine. Study outcomes and limitations: There was a suggestion from the authors that each seasonal influenza vaccination recruits few new T cells.

The sequence was obtained from a man aged 50-59 years who received an inactivated influenza vaccine. The input for sequencing was CD4+ T cells sorted from PBMCs, taken roughly 5 days after vaccination. The chain carries TRBV7-9 and TRBJ1-1, with 7 bases aligning to TRBD1. The DNA for the CDR3 is TGTGCCAGCACGCAGTGGGGACAGCCGAACACTGAAGCTTTCTTT. Translation gives CASTQWGQPNTEAFF.